This entry features one TCR beta chain sequence. The target antigen is unknown. This sample is drawn from a study of glioma-infiltrating T cells after dendritic cell vaccination. Study-level points and caveats: Higher TCR clonality did not directly relate to longer survival. Only a small number of patients had complete blood and tumor samples.

This CDR3 spans 15 amino acids. V was shortened by 0 bases and J by 0 bases, with 7 bases between the two germline ends. Germline V gene lookup returns CDR1 SGHRS and CDR2 YFSETQ. TCRB CDR3 was amplified from 2 ug genomic DNA or less. The repertoire was sequenced with immunoSEQ multiplex PCR; TCRdb's copy has only in-frame clones and lacks some. This sample carries fewer than 85,000 clones, about four fifths of them seen once, and the ten largest clones take 2.1%. This chain joins TRBV5-1 and TRBJ1-5, with D unresolved. This sequence originates from a human donor with glioblastoma. This material consisted of blood, taken before dendritic cell vaccination. The CDR3 is CASSLGVYSNQPQHF. In DNA form, the CDR3 reads TGCGCCAGCAGCTTGGGTGTCTATAGCAATCAGCCCCAGCATTTT. Looking up the rest from reference TRBV5-1 and TRBJ1-5 gives the full variable domain: KAGVTQTPRYLIKTRGQQVTLSCSPISGHRSVSWYQQTPGQGLQFLFEYFSETQRNKGNFPGRFSGRQFSNSRSEMNVSTLELGDSALYLCASSLGVYSNQPQHFGDGTRLSIL.